The next 30 T cell receptor beta chains were all read from a single sample in a study of shared clonotypes between healthy human individuals. Sequenced by immunoSEQ multiplex PCR; TCRdb stores in-frame clones only, minus some. This sample has 2,500,000 or so clones, with 92% found just once. Sequencing used naive CD4+ T cells from PBMCs. The subset was: CD45RA+ positively selected. The receptors were sampled from a man in his late teens or twenties in good health. Some clones in this sample may be carry-over from other donors' samples.

The chain uses TRBV7-9 and TRBJ2-5; D is ambiguous. TRBJ2-7 explains the end of the DNA better; the J call may be wrong. CDR1 is SEHNR, CDR2 FQNEAQ, per germline (reference sequence). The CDR3 has 14 residues. CDR3 loop: CASSLLGAPYEQYF. Written as DNA, the CDR3 is TGTGCCAGCAGCTTATTAGGAGCTCCCTACGAGCAGTACTTC.

The gene calls are TRBV27 and TRBJ2-5, with 7 nucleotides matching TRBD2. The CDR3 contains 16 residues. From germline, CDR1 is MNHEY and CDR2 SMNVEV (reference sequence). Losses at the gene ends were 6 bases for V and 0 bases for J; bases not matched to a gene: 10. The CDR3 coding sequence is TGTGCCAGCAGCCAACTAGCGCTTCATAACCAAGAGACCCAGTACTTC. It is translated as CASSQLALHNQETQYF.

As to this clone: Within the sample, other DNA sequences also encode this same CDR3. V gene TRBV7-9 combines with J gene TRBJ2-3; no reliable D call. Trimming left V 0 bases short and J 5 bases short, with 6 bases between. In germline, CDR1 is SEHNR, CDR2 FQNEAQ (reference sequence). There are 13 residues in the CDR3. In DNA form, the CDR3 reads TGTGCCAGCAGCTTAGCACGCGGAGATACGCAGTATTTT. Translation gives CASSLARGDTQYF.

In this sample, this clone turned up once. V gene TRBV7-2 combines with J gene TRBJ2-3; TRBD1 or TRBD2 may be the D gene (7 bases each). The CDR3 length is 15 residues. Germline V CDR1 and CDR2: SGHTA, FQGNSA. V dropped 6 bases and J dropped 5 bases, with 18 bases sitting between them. The CDR3 loop is CASRTQGGIGDTQYF. In DNA, the CDR3 is TGTGCCAGCAGGACCCAGGGGGGGATTGGAGATACGCAGTATTTT.

This rearrangement joins TRBV28 to TRBJ1-5; D is undetermined. The CDR3 has 16 residues. The ends were cut back, 4 bases at V and 0 bases at J, with 13 bases in the middle. Looked up from germline, CDR1 is MDHEN and CDR2 is SYDVKM. The CDR3 sequence is CASSYRSEVSNQPQHF. CDR3 in DNA: TGTGCCAGCAGTTACCGAAGCGAGGTTAGCAATCAGCCCCAGCATTTT.

The V gene is TRBV18, the J gene TRBJ1-1, with TRBD1 matching over 8 bases. V gave up 6 bases and J gave up 0 bases; unmatched junction bases: 3. CDR1 and CDR2 from the germline V gene are KGHSH and LQKENI. CDR3 length equals 14 residues. In DNA, the CDR3 is TGTGCCAGCTCTCAGGGGGCCTTGAACACTGAAGCTTTCTTT. It codes for CASSQGALNTEAFF.

The chain has TRBV7-8 and TRBJ2-7, with a weak D call TRBD2 (5 bases). This CDR3 is 16 amino acids long. Germline CDR1 and CDR2: SGHVS and FQNEAQ. V lost 2 bases and J lost 2, with 16 bases in between. The CDR3 coding sequence is TGTGCCAGCAGCTTAATCCCTCGGGGAAAAGCCTACGAGCAGTACTTC. Translating it yields CASSLIPRGKAYEQYF.

The chain links TRBV7-2 to TRBJ2-2; D gene ambiguous. CDR1 is SGHTA and CDR2 is FQGNSA in the germline V gene. There are 15 residues in the CDR3. V was trimmed by 1 base and J by 0 bases, leaving 6 bases between them. The CDR3 loop reads CASSLDRPNTGELFF. CDR3 sequence (DNA): TGTGCCAGCAGCTTAGATCGGCCGAACACCGGGGAGCTGTTTTTT. Filled out from reference TRBV7-2 and TRBJ2-2, the complete variable domain reads GAGVSQSPSNKVTEKGKDVELRCDPISGHTALYWYRQSLGQGLEFLIYFQGNSAPDKSGLPSDRFSAERTGGSVSTLTIQRTQQEDSAVYLCASSLDRPNTGELFFGEGSRLTVL.

The genes are TRBV28 and TRBJ1-5; maybe TRBD1 (5 bases). Germline V CDR1 and CDR2: MDHEN, SYDVKM. Trimming pared 1 base from V and 15 bases from J, leaving 22 bases between. This CDR3 spans 15 amino acids. DNA for the CDR3: TGTGCCAGCAGTTTATCCCTCTCCCAGCAGGGTACTTGGCATTTT. Encoded protein: CASSLSLSQQGTWHF.

The rearrangement joins TRBV9 to TRBJ2-5, with 8 nucleotides matching TRBD1. With V trimmed by 3 bases and J by 4 bases, 8 bases remained unmatched. This CDR3 is built from 15 residues. The germline CDR1 and CDR2 sequences are SGDLS and YYNGEE. The CDR3 region has the DNA TGTGCCAGCAGCGGACCCAGGGGGCCGGGAGAGACCCAGTACTTC. Its translation: CASSGPRGPGETQYF. Together with reference TRBV9 and TRBJ2-5, the CDR3 gives the full variable domain: DSGVTQTPKHLITATGQRVTLRCSPRSGDLSVYWYQQSLDQGLQFLIQYYNGEERAKGNILERFSAQQFPDLHSELNLSSLELGDSALYFCASSGPRGPGETQYFGPGTRLLVL.

This chain links TRBV5-1 with TRBJ2-1; 12 nucleotides match TRBD2. The CDR3 covers 16 residues. Trimming cost V 2 bases and J 5 bases; bases outside gene matches: 5. The germline V gene has CDR1 SGHRS and CDR2 YFSETQ. The CDR3 is CASSFRLAGDHNEQFF. CDR3 coding DNA: TGCGCCAGCAGCTTCCGACTAGCGGGAGACCACAATGAGCAGTTCTTC.

V gene TRBV27 combines with J gene TRBJ2-1; D may match TRBD1 or TRBD2 (5 bases each). CDR1 and CDR2 (germline): MNHEY, SMNVEV (reference sequence). CDR3 size: 17 residues. Trimming removed 4 bases at V and 0 bases at J, with 16 bases between. In DNA form, the CDR3 reads TGTGCCAGCAGTTCAGGTAGGGGACCGCTCTCCTACAATGAGCAGTTCTTC. Its translation: CASSSGRGPLSYNEQFF.

This chain links TRBV10-3 with TRBJ2-7, with 10 positions matching TRBD2. There are 17 residues in the CDR3. In germline, CDR1 is ENHRY, CDR2 SYGVKD. The V gene end was trimmed by 0 bases and the J gene end by 3 bases; junction bases not matched to a gene: 8. In DNA form, the CDR3 reads TGTGCCATCAGTGAGTCAGATCTAGCGGGAGTAAGCTACGAGCAGTACTTC. Residues: CAISESDLAGVSYEQYF.

V is TRBV5-1 and J is TRBJ2-7; 8 nucleotides agree with TRBD2. CDR1 and CDR2 (germline): SGHRS, YFSETQ. V lost 3 bases and J lost 2; bases outside the gene matches: 4. The CDR3 length is 14 residues. The CDR3 reads CASSSTSATYEQYF. For the CDR3, the DNA is TGCGCCAGCAGCTCGACTAGCGCGACCTACGAGCAGTACTTC.

The chain is built from TRBV4-1 and TRBJ1-2; 8 nucleotides align to TRBD1. Germline V lookup: CDR1 MGHRA, CDR2 YSYEKL. The CDR3 is made up of 13 amino acids. J was trimmed by 8 bases and V by 3 bases; bases with no gene match: 5. CDR3 nucleotide sequence: TGCGCCAGCAGCCAGGACAGGGAAAAGGGCTACACCTTC. As protein: CASSQDREKGYTF.

The chain has TRBV12-5 and TRBJ1-2; D call uncertain. Per germline, CDR1 LGHNT and CDR2 FRNRAP. V was cut by 3 bases and J by 2 bases, with 10 bases left in between. The CDR3 is made up of 14 amino acids. The CDR3 bases are TGTGCTAGTGGTTTTTCGGCTGACAACTATGGCTACACCTTC. Protein: CASGFSADNYGYTF.

The chain joins TRBV7-9 to TRBJ1-2; 7 bases fit TRBD1. J was trimmed by 3 bases and V by 3 bases; bases with no gene match: 7. Looked up from germline, CDR1 is SEHNR and CDR2 is FQNEAQ (reference sequence). This CDR3 region has 15 residues. This CDR3 reads CASSFGTATHYGYTF. The CDR3 bases are TGTGCCAGCAGCTTCGGGACAGCTACCCACTATGGCTACACCTTC.

The chain has TRBV7-9 and TRBJ1-1; D not resolved. V was shortened by 3 bases and J by 1 base, with 12 bases between the two germline ends. Germline V CDR1 and CDR2: SEHNR, FQNEAQ (reference sequence). The CDR3 totals 15 residues. The CDR3 spells CASSFTSTGNTEAFF. In DNA, the CDR3 is TGTGCCAGCAGCTTTACGTCCACTGGGAACACTGAAGCTTTCTTT. The variable domain in full, with the rest retrieved from reference TRBV7-9 and TRBJ1-1, is DTGVSQNPRHKITKRGQNVTFRCDPISEHNRLYWYRQTLGQGPEFLTYFQNEAQLEKSRLLSDRFSAERPKGSFSTLEIQRTEQGDSAMYLCASSFTSTGNTEAFFGQGTRLTVV.

This rearrangement joins TRBV19 to TRBJ2-7, with 7 positions matching TRBD1. V lost 3 bases and J lost 2; bases outside the gene matches: 4. Germline lookup yields CDR1 LNHDA and CDR2 SQIVND (reference sequence). This CDR3 is built from 14 residues. The CDR3 DNA reads TGTGCCAGTAGTATCCGAGACAGGGCCTACGAGCAGTACTTC. Translating it yields CASSIRDRAYEQYF.

V gene TRBV19 combines with J gene TRBJ2-3; D uncertain. CDR1 and CDR2 from the germline V gene are LNHDA and SQIVND (reference sequence). The CDR3 runs 15 residues. V was pared by 3 bases and J by 0 bases, with 10 bases between. The chain's CDR3 is CASSIQRSSTDTQYF. The DNA of the CDR3 is TGTGCCAGTAGTATTCAGAGATCTAGCACAGATACGCAGTATTTT.

V usage is TRBV11-2 and J usage is TRBJ2-1; 7 bases map to TRBD2. The CDR3 consists of 14 residues. The ends lost 3 bases at V and 7 bases at J; junction bases unmatched: 6. CDR1 SGHAT and CDR2 FQNNGV come from the germline V gene. CDR3 protein: CASSLKGRANEQFF. CDR3 DNA sequence: TGTGCCAGCAGCTTGAAAGGGAGGGCAAATGAGCAGTTCTTC. The complete variable domain, with remaining parts taken from reference TRBV11-2 and TRBJ2-1, reads EAGVAQSPRYKIIEKRQSVAFWCNPISGHATLYWYQQILGQGPKLLIQFQNNGVVDDSQLPKDRFSAERLKGVDSTLKIQPAKLEDSAVYLCASSLKGRANEQFFGPGTRLTVL.

The CDR3 is CASSLRTGRMAEAFF. CDR3 coding DNA: TGTGCCAGCAGTCTTCGGACAGGGAGGATGGCTGAAGCTTTCTTT. The chain carries TRBV27 and TRBJ1-1; 8 bases match TRBD1. V shed 5 bases, J shed 6 bases, and the junction held 11 bases outside the gene matches. This CDR3 spans 15 amino acids. The germline gives CDR1 MNHEY, CDR2 SMNVEV (reference sequence).

About this clone: Distinct nucleotide sequences in the sample also encode this CDR3. The chain recombines TRBV7-9 with TRBJ2-5; weak D call: TRBD2 (6 bases). V lost 0 bases and J 5 bases, leaving 7 bases between the germline ends. This CDR3 has 13 amino acids. The germline CDR1 and CDR2 sequences are SEHNR and FQNEAQ (reference sequence). CDR3 in amino acids: CASSLAGGETQYF. Here the CDR3 DNA reads TGTGCCAGCAGCTTAGCGGGGGGTGAGACCCAGTACTTC.

This clone has a single count. The genes are TRBV5-1 and TRBJ1-1; TRBD1 might be the D (6 bases). The V end was cut by 0 bases, the J end by 3 bases, with 12 bases between. This CDR3 spans 15 amino acids. Germline CDR1 and CDR2: SGHRS and YFSETQ. For the CDR3, the DNA is TGCGCCAGCAGCTTGGAGGGGGGCGCGCACACTGAAGCTTTCTTT. Translation: CASSLEGGAHTEAFF.

The V call is TRBV6-5, the J call TRBJ1-2; D remains ambiguous. The ends were cut back, 10 bases at V and 7 bases at J, with 25 bases in the middle. The CDR3 has 15 amino acids. CDR1 is MNHEY and CDR2 is SVGAGI in the germline V gene. The CDR3 loop reads CATHERRTVRGGYTF. Written as DNA, the CDR3 is TGTGCCACCCACGAACGCCGTACCGTCCGGGGTGGCTACACCTTC.

The table lists this clone with a count of one. V and J are TRBV30 and TRBJ2-5; D is ambiguous. The CDR3 loop spans 11 amino acids. V lost 5 bases to trimming and J lost 5 bases, with 9 bases between them. Germline values: CDR1 GTSNPN, CDR2 SVGIG (reference sequence). The DNA of the CDR3 is TGTGCCTGGGGTATGGCCGAGACCCAGTACTTC. Translating it yields CAWGMAETQYF.

On this clone: One junction end disagrees with the germline gene, perhaps due to a read error. This sequence joins TRBV7-2 and TRBJ2-1; D uncertain. Germline values: CDR1 SGHTA, CDR2 FQGNSA. The CDR3 loop spans 10 amino acids. The CDR3 protein is CASSNNEQFF. DNA for the CDR3: TGTGCCAGCAGCAACAACGAGCAGTTCTTC.

This chain uses TRBV25-1 with TRBJ2-2; 9 bases map to TRBD1. J was trimmed by 7 bases and V by 6 bases; bases with no gene match: 6. CDR1 is MGHDK and CDR2 is SYGVNS in the germline V gene. The CDR3 is 14 amino acids. The chain's CDR3 is CASRGQGSGGELFF. CDR3 nucleotides: TGTGCCAGCAGAGGACAGGGGTCTGGCGGGGAGCTGTTTTTT.

The J gene is TRBJ2-5, the V gene TRBV5-1; D uncertain. The V end was cut by 7 bases, the J end by 2 bases, with 18 bases between. In germline, CDR1 is SGHRS, CDR2 YFSETQ. The CDR3 sequence is 15 residues long. This CDR3 is CASRGGQAAQETQYF. Written as DNA, the CDR3 is TGCGCCAGCCGCGGTGGGCAGGCAGCTCAAGAGACCCAGTACTTC. Together with reference TRBV5-1 and TRBJ2-5, the CDR3 gives the full variable domain: KAGVTQTPRYLIKTRGQQVTLSCSPISGHRSVSWYQQTPGQGLQFLFEYFSETQRNKGNFPGRFSGRQFSNSRSEMNVSTLELGDSALYLCASRGGQAAQETQYFGPGTRLLVL.

V gene TRBV7-9 combines with J gene TRBJ2-7, with D possibly matching TRBD2 (6 bases). Looked up from germline, CDR1 is SEHNR and CDR2 is FQNEAQ (reference sequence). CDR3 length: 15 residues. The ends were cut back, 7 bases at V and 4 bases at J, with 20 bases in the middle. The CDR3 is CASTPTPGLAYEQYF. The CDR3 nucleotides read TGTGCCAGCACCCCAACGCCGGGACTCGCTTACGAGCAGTACTTC.